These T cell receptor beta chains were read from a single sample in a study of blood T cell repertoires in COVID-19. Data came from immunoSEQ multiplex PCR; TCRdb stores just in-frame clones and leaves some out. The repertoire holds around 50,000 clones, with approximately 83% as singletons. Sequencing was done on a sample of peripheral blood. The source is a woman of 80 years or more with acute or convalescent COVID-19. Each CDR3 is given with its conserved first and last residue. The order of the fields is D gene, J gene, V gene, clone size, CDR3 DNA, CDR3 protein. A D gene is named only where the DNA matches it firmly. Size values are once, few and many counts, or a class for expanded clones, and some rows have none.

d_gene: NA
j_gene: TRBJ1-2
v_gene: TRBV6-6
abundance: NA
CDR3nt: TGTGCCAGCAGTTACGGCAAAACTAACTATGGCTACACCTTC
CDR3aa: CASSYGKTNYGYTF

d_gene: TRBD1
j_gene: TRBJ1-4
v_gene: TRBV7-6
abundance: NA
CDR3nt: TGTGCCAGCAGCTTAGTCGGGACAGATAATGAAAAACTGTTTTTT
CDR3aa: CASSLVGTDNEKLFF

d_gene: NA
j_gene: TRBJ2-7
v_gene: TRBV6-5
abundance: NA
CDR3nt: TGTGCCAGCAGTTACCAAAGTCCAGGGATCGAGCAGTACTTC
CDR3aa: CASSYQSPGIEQYF

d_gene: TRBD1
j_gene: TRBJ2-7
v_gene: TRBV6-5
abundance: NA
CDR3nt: TGTGCCAGCAGTTGGGGACAGGGTGAGCAGGAGCAGTACTTC
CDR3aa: CASSWGQGEQEQYF

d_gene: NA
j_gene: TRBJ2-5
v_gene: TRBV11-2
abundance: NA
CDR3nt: TGTGCCAGCAGCCAGTACCAAGAGACCCAGTACTTC
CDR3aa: CASSQYQETQYF

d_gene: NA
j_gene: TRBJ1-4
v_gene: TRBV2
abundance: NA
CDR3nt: TGTGCCAGCATTTTCTCCGCCAGGGCAGGAGAAAAACTGTTTTTT
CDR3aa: CASIFSARAGEKLFF

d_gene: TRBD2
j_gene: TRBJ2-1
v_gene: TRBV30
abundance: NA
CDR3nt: TGTGCCTGGAGTACGTTAGGGACTACCTCGAATGAGCAGTTCTTC
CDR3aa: CAWSTLGTTSNEQFF

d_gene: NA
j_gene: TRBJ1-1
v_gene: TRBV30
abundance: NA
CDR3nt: TGTGCCTGCTCTAGTGCCACTGAAGCTTTCTTT
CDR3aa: CACSSATEAFF

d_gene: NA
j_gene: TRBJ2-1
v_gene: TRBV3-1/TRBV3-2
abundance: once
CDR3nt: TGTGCCAGCAGCCGGGAGGGGGGGCGCAATGAGCAGTTCTTC
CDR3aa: CASSREGGRNEQFF

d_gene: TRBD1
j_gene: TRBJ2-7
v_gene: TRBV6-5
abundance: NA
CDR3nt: TGTGCCGGCGGGACAGGGGAATCCTACGAGCAGTACTTC
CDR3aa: CAGGTGESYEQYF

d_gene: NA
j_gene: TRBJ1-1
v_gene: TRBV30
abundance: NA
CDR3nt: TGTGCCTGGAGTGATACAATTGGCGCTTTCTTT
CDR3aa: CAWSDTIGAFF

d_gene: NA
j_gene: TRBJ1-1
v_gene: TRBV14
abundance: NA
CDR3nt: TGTGCCAGCAGCCAAGATAGGGGCGCTGAAGCTTTCTTT
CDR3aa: CASSQDRGAEAFF

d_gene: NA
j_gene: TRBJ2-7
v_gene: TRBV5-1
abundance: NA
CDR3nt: TGCGCCAGCAGCCCCATGGGCCAATCCGAGCAGTACTTC
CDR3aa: CASSPMGQSEQYF

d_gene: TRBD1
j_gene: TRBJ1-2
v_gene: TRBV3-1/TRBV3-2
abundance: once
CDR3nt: TGTGCCAGCAGCCCAGGGGGCGGATATGGCTACACCTTC
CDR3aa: CASSPGGGYGYTF

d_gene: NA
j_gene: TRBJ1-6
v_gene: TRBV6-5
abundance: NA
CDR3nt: TGTGCCAGCAGTTACACAGATTCACCCCTCCACTTT
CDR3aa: CASSYTDSPLHF

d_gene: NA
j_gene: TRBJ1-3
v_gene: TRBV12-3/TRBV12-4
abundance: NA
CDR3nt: TGTGCCAGCCACGGGAGCTCTGGAAACACCATATATTTT
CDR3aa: CASHGSSGNTIYF

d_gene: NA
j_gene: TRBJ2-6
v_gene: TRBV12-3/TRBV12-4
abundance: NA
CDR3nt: TGTGCCAGCAGTTTAAGTACAGGCGTCCTGACTTTC
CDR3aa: CASSLSTGVLTF

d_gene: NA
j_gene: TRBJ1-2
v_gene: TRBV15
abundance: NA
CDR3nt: TGTGCCACCTCTGCGGGGGCCCGGGCCTATGGCTACACCTTC
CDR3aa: CATSAGARAYGYTF

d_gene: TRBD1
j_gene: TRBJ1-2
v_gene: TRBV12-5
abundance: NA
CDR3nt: TGTGCTAGTGGTTTGGTGGCAGGGGGGTACTCTAACTATGGCTACACCTTC
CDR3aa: CASGLVAGGYSNYGYTF

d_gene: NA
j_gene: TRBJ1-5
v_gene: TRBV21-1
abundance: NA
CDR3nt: TGTGCCAGCAGCAAGAAGGGGAAGAAGGGCAATCAGCCCCAGCATTTT
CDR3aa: CASSKKGKKGNQPQHF

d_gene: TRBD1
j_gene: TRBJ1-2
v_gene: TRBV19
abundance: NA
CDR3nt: TGTGCCAGTAGTACTCAACGACAGGGACAAGGGTATGGCTACACCTTC
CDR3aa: CASSTQRQGQGYGYTF

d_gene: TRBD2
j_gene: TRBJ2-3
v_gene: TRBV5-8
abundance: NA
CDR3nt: TGTGCCAGCAGCCCAGGACTAGCCTGGGGTGGCACAGATACGCAGTATTTT
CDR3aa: CASSPGLAWGGTDTQYF

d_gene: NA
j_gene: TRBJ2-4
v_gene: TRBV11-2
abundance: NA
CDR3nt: TGTGCCAGCAGCTTAGTAGGGACAATTAATGCCATTCAGTACTTC
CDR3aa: CASSLVGTINAIQYF

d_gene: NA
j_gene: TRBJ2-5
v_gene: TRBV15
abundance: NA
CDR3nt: TGTGCCACCACCAGAGGGGGACTACCGTACCAAGAGACCCAGTACTTC
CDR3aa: CATTRGGLPYQETQYF

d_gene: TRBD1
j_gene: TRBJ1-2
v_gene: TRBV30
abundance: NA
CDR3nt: TGTGCCTGGAGTGTACGGAACAGGGGAAGCCATGGCTACACCTTC
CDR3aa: CAWSVRNRGSHGYTF

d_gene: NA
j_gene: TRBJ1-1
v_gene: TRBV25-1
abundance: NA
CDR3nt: TGTGCCAGCAGTGGATCAGGTTCTCAAGGGGCTGAAGCTTTCTTT
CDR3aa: CASSGSGSQGAEAFF

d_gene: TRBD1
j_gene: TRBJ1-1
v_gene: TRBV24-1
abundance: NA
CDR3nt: TGTGCCACCAGTGAGTTCGCGACAGGGGGGATGAACACTGAAGCTTTCTTT
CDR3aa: CATSEFATGGMNTEAFF

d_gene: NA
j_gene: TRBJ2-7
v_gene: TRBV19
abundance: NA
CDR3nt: TGTGCCAGTAGTAAAGGAGGCTATACCTACGAGCAGTACTTC
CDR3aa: CASSKGGYTYEQYF